This is a list of T cell receptor beta chains from one sample in a study of blood T cell repertoires in COVID-19. Only in-frame clones appear in the TCRdb table, and some are missing; sequencing was by immunoSEQ multiplex PCR. The sample includes 75,000 to 90,000 clones, around 86% seen only once; the top ten take around 5.3%. The specimen sequenced was peripheral blood. The receptor set was obtained from a man in his fifties or sixties with active or convalescent COVID-19. CDR3s include the opening cysteine and the closing phenylalanine or tryptophan. Fields, in order: clone size, V gene, D gene, J gene, CDR3 protein, CDR3 DNA. A D gene is named only where the DNA matches it firmly. Rows may omit the clone size; those that give it use once, few, many or a size class.

once	TRBV2	TRBD1	TRBJ1-1	CASRRQGAKTEAFF	TGTGCCAGCCGAAGACAGGGGGCAAAGACTGAAGCTTTCTTT
NA	TRBV7-9	TRBD1	TRBJ1-5	CASSLGGQAPNQPQHF	TGTGCCAGCAGCTTAGGGGGACAGGCGCCCAATCAGCCCCAGCATTTT
NA	TRBV6-2/TRBV6-3	NA	TRBJ2-2	CASSNVWGSQFGGTGELFF	TGTGCCAGCAGTAACGTTTGGGGGAGCCAATTCGGGGGAACCGGGGAGCTGTTTTTT
once	TRBV4-1	NA	TRBJ2-2	CASSLGAGEGELFF	TGCGCCAGCAGCCTGGGGGCCGGGGAAGGGGAGCTGTTTTTT
NA	TRBV6-5	NA	TRBJ2-2	CASSMTGNTGELFF	TGTGCCAGCAGTATGACAGGGAACACCGGGGAGCTGTTTTTT
NA	TRBV29-1	TRBD1	TRBJ1-2	CSGFDRERSYTF	TGCAGCGGGTTTGACAGGGAAAGGAGCTACACCTTC
once	TRBV29-1	NA	TRBJ1-5	CSVSGTSRPNQPQHF	TGCAGCGTGTCGGGGACTTCCAGACCCAATCAGCCCCAGCATTTT
NA	TRBV9	TRBD1	TRBJ2-3	CASSVEQGVADTQYF	TGTGCCAGCAGCGTAGAACAGGGGGTGGCAGATACGCAGTATTTT
NA	TRBV12-1	NA	TRBJ2-4	CASSFPVSGGDLAKNIQYF	TGTGCCAGCAGCTTCCCGGTTAGCGGGGGGGATCTAGCCAAAAACATTCAGTACTTC
NA	TRBV4-1	TRBD1	TRBJ1-5	CASSQEPGTAPQHF	TGCGCCAGCAGCCAAGAGCCCGGGACAGCGCCCCAGCATTTT
NA	TRBV11-1	NA	TRBJ1-1	CASTTSGAGTEAFF	TGTGCCAGCACGACCTCAGGGGCTGGGACTGAAGCTTTCTTT
NA	TRBV4-2	TRBD1	TRBJ1-3	CASSQETGWEDTIYF	TGTGCCAGCAGCCAAGAGACAGGGTGGGAAGACACCATATATTTT
once	TRBV12-5	NA	TRBJ1-1	CASGSSTEAFF	TGTGCTAGTGGTTCCTCCACTGAAGCTTTCTTT
NA	TRBV19	TRBD1	TRBJ1-5	CASSPQGAAHQPQHF	TGTGCCAGTAGTCCACAGGGGGCAGCGCATCAGCCCCAGCATTTT
NA	TRBV29-1	NA	TRBJ2-2	CSVEQLGELFF	TGCAGCGTTGAACAACTCGGGGAGCTGTTTTTT
NA	TRBV5-1	TRBD1	TRBJ2-3	CASSLRTGGADTQYF	TGCGCCAGCAGCTTACGGACAGGGGGGGCAGATACGCAGTATTTT
NA	TRBV4-1	NA	TRBJ2-2	CASSQPLSSGELFF	TGCGCCAGCAGCCAACCTCTGAGTTCCGGGGAGCTGTTTTTT
NA	TRBV11-2	TRBD1	TRBJ2-1	CASSLIQGSGEQFF	TGTGCCAGCAGCTTAATACAGGGGAGTGGTGAGCAGTTCTTC
NA	TRBV24-1	TRBD1	TRBJ2-1	CATSDGTGVNEQFF	TGTGCCACCAGTGACGGGACAGGGGTTAATGAGCAGTTCTTC
NA	TRBV7-9	TRBD1	TRBJ1-2	CASSSPGQGGDGYTF	TGTGCCAGCAGCTCACCGGGACAGGGGGGGGATGGCTACACCTTC
NA	TRBV28	TRBD1	TRBJ1-5	CASSLGQGVSQPQHF	TGTGCCAGCAGCTTGGGACAGGGGGTAAGCCAGCCCCAGCATTTT
NA	TRBV18	TRBD1	TRBJ2-2	CASSPGTENTGELFF	TGTGCCAGCTCACCAGGGACAGAGAACACCGGGGAGCTGTTTTTT
few	TRBV30	NA	TRBJ1-6	CAWSAGGNSPLHF	TGTGCCTGGAGTGCGGGGGGAAATTCACCCCTCCACTTT
NA	TRBV5-6	NA	TRBJ1-3	CASSLAGGNTIYF	TGTGCCAGCAGCTTGGCGGGGGGAAACACCATATATTTT
few	TRBV5-1	NA	TRBJ2-5	CASSSGVASEETQYF	TGCGCCAGCAGCTCAGGGGTCGCTTCTGAAGAGACCCAGTACTTC
once	TRBV7-2	NA	TRBJ2-2	CASSPNSPGYASGELFF	TGTGCCAGCAGCCCAAATAGTCCAGGGTATGCTTCCGGGGAGCTGTTTTTT
few	TRBV12-3/TRBV12-4	NA	TRBJ1-2	CASSPAPLRGYTF	TGTGCCAGCAGTCCCGCGCCCTTGAGGGGCTACACCTTC
NA	TRBV6-2/TRBV6-3	NA	TRBJ1-1	CASSYSGAGRMNTEAFF	TGTGCCAGCAGTTACTCGGGAGCGGGACGGATGAACACTGAAGCTTTCTTT
NA	TRBV11-2	NA	TRBJ2-5	CASSPTVEETQYF	TGTGCCAGCAGCCCCACGGTAGAAGAGACCCAGTACTTC
NA	TRBV11-2	TRBD1	TRBJ2-5	CASSGWDRVQETQYF	TGTGCCAGCAGCGGGTGGGACAGGGTACAAGAGACCCAGTACTTC
NA	TRBV7-8	NA	TRBJ1-1	CASSLVGVTTEAFF	TGTGCCAGCAGCTTAGTAGGGGTAACGACTGAAGCTTTCTTT
NA	TRBV19	NA	TRBJ1-4	CASISGIANEKLFF	TGTGCCAGTATCTCCGGGATTGCGAATGAAAAACTGTTTTTT
NA	TRBV19	TRBD2	TRBJ2-3	CASSTGLAGVDTQYF	TGTGCCAGTAGTACGGGACTAGCGGGGGTGGATACGCAGTATTTT
NA	TRBV21-1	NA	TRBJ2-7	CASSKPPRIIPYEQYF	TGTGCCAGCAGCAAACCCCCCAGAATCATACCCTACGAGCAGTACTTC
NA	TRBV7-8	NA	TRBJ2-7	CASSTRGSGYEQYF	TGTGCCAGCAGCACAAGGGGTTCTGGCTACGAGCAGTACTTC
NA	TRBV4-1	NA	TRBJ2-2	CASSFSKGQGAGELFF	TGCGCCAGCAGCTTTAGTAAGGGGCAAGGGGCCGGGGAGCTGTTTTTT
NA	TRBV6-1	TRBD1	TRBJ2-7	CASSEATGPSQGQYF	TGTGCCAGCAGTGAAGCGACAGGGCCATCACAGGGGCAGTACTTC
NA	TRBV28	NA	TRBJ1-2	CASSLAVTNNYGYTF	TGTGCCAGCAGTTTAGCAGTTACTAATAACTATGGCTACACCTTC
NA	TRBV7-2	TRBD1	TRBJ1-1	CASSLLGQGASMNTEAFF	TGTGCCAGCAGCTTACTTGGACAGGGGGCGTCGATGAACACTGAAGCTTTCTTT
once	TRBV3-1/TRBV3-2	TRBD2	TRBJ2-5	CASSPPRLAGAWYQETQYF	TGTGCCAGCAGCCCCCCAAGACTAGCGGGGGCCTGGTACCAAGAGACCCAGTACTTC
NA	TRBV6-5	NA	TRBJ1-5	CASRRDSNQPQHF	TGTGCCAGCAGGAGGGATAGCAATCAGCCCCAGCATTTT
NA	TRBV20-1	NA	TRBJ2-7	CSAKSPYEQYF	TGCAGTGCTAAATCCCCATACGAGCAGTACTTC
NA	TRBV5-6	TRBD2	TRBJ2-2	CASSFRTSGTNTGELFF	TGTGCCAGCAGTTTCCGGACTAGCGGGACGAACACCGGGGAGCTGTTTTTT